What follows are 27 T cell receptor beta chains derived from one specimen sequenced in a study of cytomegalovirus exposure and HLA in healthy donors. PCR amplification relied on 60 Vbeta primers (plus 13 Jbeta primers). Profiling relied on immunoSEQ multiplex PCR, and the TCRdb table lists in-frame clones only, not all of them. The sample lists roughly 110,000 clones; about 70% were seen once. Material: PBMCs. Receptor source: a woman in her forties or fifties in good health and CMV-seropositive.

CDR3 amino acids: CASSQLAGGPGELFF. CDR3 DNA: TGCGCCAGCAGTCAGCTAGCGGGGGGCCCCGGGGAGCTGTTTTTT. The gene calls are TRBV10-2 and TRBJ2-2; 11 bases match TRBD2. This CDR3 region has 15 residues. The trim removed 5 bases at V and 6 bases at J, leaving 5 bases unmatched. Per the germline V gene, CDR1 is WSHSY and CDR2 is SAAADI.

The rearrangement links TRBV19 to TRBJ1-2; TRBD1 might be the D (6 bases). V shed 9 bases and J shed 8 bases, with 19 bases lying between them. This CDR3 spans 13 amino acids. Germline V lookup: CDR1 LNHDA, CDR2 SQIVND (reference sequence). Here the CDR3 DNA reads TGTGCCAGCCAACCTACAGGGTTACGGGGCTACACCTTC. It translates to CASQPTGLRGYTF. Combining the CDR3 with reference TRBV19 and TRBJ1-2 gives the whole variable domain DGGITQSPKYLFRKEGQNVTLSCEQNLNHDAMYWYRQDPGQGLRLIYYSQIVNDFQKGDIAEGYSVSREKKESFPLTVTSAQKNPTAFYLCASQPTGLRGYTFGSGTRLTVV.

This clone showed up just once. The gene calls are TRBV2 and TRBJ2-2; 7 nucleotides agree with TRBD1. The CDR3 has 13 residues. In germline, CDR1 is SNHLY, CDR2 FYNNEI. Germline trimming cut 4 bases from V and 5 bases from J; bases unmatched to any gene: 1. The CDR3, as DNA: TGTGCCAGCAGTGGACAGGGAACCGGGGAGCTGTTTTTT. This translates into CASSGQGTGELFF.

CDR3 nucleotides: TGTGCCAGCAGTTTAAGGCAGGGGGCTGAAGCTTTCTTT. It is translated as CASSLRQGAEAFF. The rearrangement uses TRBV27 and TRBJ1-1; 7 positions agree with TRBD1. J was trimmed by 6 bases and V by 2 bases; bases with no gene match: 3. CDR1 and CDR2 (germline): MNHEY, SMNVEV (reference sequence). CDR3 size: 13 residues.

This clone was seen just once. The rearrangement joins TRBV2 to TRBJ2-3, with D possibly TRBD1 on 5 matching bases. The length of the CDR3 is 14 residues. Looked up from germline, CDR1 is SNHLY and CDR2 is FYNNEI. Trimming removed 5 bases at V and 0 bases at J, with 9 bases between. The CDR3 DNA reads as TGTGCCAGCAGTACAGGCCCTAGCACAGATACGCAGTATTTT. Translation gives CASSTGPSTDTQYF. The full variable domain, with the rest looked up from reference TRBV2 and TRBJ2-3, is EPEVTQTPSHQVTQMGQEVILRCVPISNHLYFYWYRQILGQKVEFLVSFYNNEISEKSEIFDDQFSVERPDGSNFTLKIRSTKLEDSAMYFCASSTGPSTDTQYFGPGTRLTVL.

This clone appeared a single time. The gene calls are TRBV5-1 and TRBJ2-5, with D possibly matching TRBD1 (6 bases). Gene TRBJ2-7 matches the end of the DNA better, so the J call may be wrong. The CDR3 contains 12 residues. Germline V CDR1 and CDR2: SGHRS, YFSETQ. This CDR3 is CASSTNRAEQYF. The CDR3 coding sequence is TGCGCCAGCAGTACTAACAGGGCCGAGCAGTACTTC.

The chain combines TRBV4-2 with TRBJ1-2, with D tentatively TRBD1 (6 bases). V lost 0 bases to trimming and J lost 4 bases, with 15 bases between them. CDR1 is LGHNA and CDR2 is YNFKEQ in the germline V gene. The CDR3 sequence is 16 residues long. The CDR3 nucleotides read TGTGCCAGCAGCCAAGACGGTCTGGACAGAACCTATGGCTACACCTTC. This gives the protein CASSQDGLDRTYGYTF.

V usage is TRBV5-4 and J usage is TRBJ2-6; 13 bases fit TRBD2. This CDR3 region has 18 residues. From germline, CDR1 is SGHNT and CDR2 YYREEE (reference sequence). Trimming cost V 4 bases and J 0 bases; bases outside gene matches: 4. In DNA, the CDR3 is TGTGCCAGCAGCAAAACTAGCGGGGGGGACTCTGGGGCCAACGTCCTGACTTTC. It yields the protein CASSKTSGGDSGANVLTF.

V usage is TRBV30 and J usage is TRBJ2-3; TRBD2 aligns across 7 bases. Losses at the gene ends were 7 bases for V and 5 bases for J; bases not matched to a gene: 9. Germline V CDR1 and CDR2: GTSNPN, SVGIG (reference sequence). CDR3 length equals 13 residues. The CDR3 nucleotides are TGTGCCTCCCGGAACGGGGGGAGAGATACGCAGTATTTT. Its translation: CASRNGGRDTQYF.

This chain joins TRBV19 and TRBJ1-3; a weak D match, TRBD1 (6 bases). The germline gives CDR1 LNHDA, CDR2 SQIVND (reference sequence). V lost 10 bases to trimming and J lost 0 bases, with 16 bases between them. The CDR3 loop spans 15 amino acids. The chain's CDR3 is CATDTGLSSGNTIYF. The CDR3 DNA is TGTGCCACCGATACAGGGCTCAGCTCTGGAAACACCATATATTTT.

The V and J genes are TRBV14 and TRBJ2-1, with TRBD1 identical over 9 bases. There are 14 residues in the CDR3. J lost 10 bases, V lost 4 bases, and 8 bases had no gene match. Germline lookup yields CDR1 SGHDN and CDR2 FVKESK. The CDR3 loop reads CASSPGTGNREQFF. The CDR3 DNA reads as TGTGCCAGCAGCCCCGGGACAGGGAACAGGGAGCAGTTCTTC.

The chain links TRBV7-3 to TRBJ2-2; maybe TRBD2 (6 bases). Germline loops: CDR1 SGHTA, CDR2 FQGTGA. Trimming cost V 5 bases and J 4 bases, with 20 bases left between them. The CDR3 has 17 amino acids. The CDR3 loop is CASSPQTLLAITGELFF. The CDR3 bases are TGTGCCAGCAGCCCCCAAACCTTACTAGCTATCACCGGGGAGCTGTTTTTT.

The CDR3 DNA is TGTGCCAGCAACAGGGGGGTCTACAATGAGCAGTTCTTC. It specifies CASNRGVYNEQFF. The chain recombines TRBV28 with TRBJ2-1, with 8 bases fitting TRBD1. CDR3 size: 13 residues. Germline CDR1 is MDHEN and CDR2 is SYDVKM. V shed 7 bases, J shed 3 bases, and the junction held 2 bases outside the gene matches. The full variable domain, rest sourced from reference TRBV28 and TRBJ2-1, is DVKVTQSSRYLVKRTGEKVFLECVQDMDHENMFWYRQDPGLGLRLIYFSYDVKMKEKGDIPEGYSVSREKKERFSLILESASTNQTSMYLCASNRGVYNEQFFGPGTRLTVL.

As DNA, the CDR3 is TGTGCCAGCAGGTTCCTCGGTCTAGCGGGGACCACAGATACGCAGTATTTT. It specifies CASRFLGLAGTTDTQYF. V and J are TRBV27 and TRBJ2-3, with 9 bases fitting TRBD2. Germline trimming cut 6 bases from V and 2 bases from J; bases unmatched to any gene: 12. This CDR3 region has 17 residues. Germline V gene sequence: CDR1 MNHEY, CDR2 SMNVEV (reference sequence).

This chain connects TRBV6-5 to TRBJ1-2; the D is unclear. Germline CDR1 is MNHEY and CDR2 is SVGAGI. The CDR3 sequence is 13 residues long. V was shortened by 2 bases and J by 7 bases, with 11 bases between the two germline ends. CDR3 amino acids: CASSYEAASGYTF. The CDR3 region has the DNA TGTGCCAGCAGTTACGAGGCAGCTTCTGGCTACACCTTC.

The chain uses TRBV7-6 and TRBJ1-2; 9 nucleotides align to TRBD1. The CDR3 spans 14 residues. The V and J ends lost 1 base and 7 bases, in that order; junction bases with no gene match: 4. Germline values: CDR1 SGHVS, CDR2 FNYEAQ. In DNA, the CDR3 is TGTGCCAGCAGCTTAGGGACAGGGGCACGTGGCTACACCTTC. This gives the protein CASSLGTGARGYTF.

This clone was observed a few times. The junction departs from germline at one end; a sequencing error may be responsible. The rearrangement links TRBV5-4 to TRBJ1-2; D uncertain. This CDR3 region has 14 residues. Germline V gene lookup returns CDR1 SGHNT and CDR2 YYREEE (reference sequence). In DNA, the CDR3 is TGCGCCAGCAGCCAAGAAACGGGTTTAGGTGGCTACACCTTC. Translated: CASSQETGLGGYTF.

The chain couples TRBV29-1 to TRBJ1-4; 10 bases align to TRBD1. Germline CDR1 reads SQVTM; CDR2 reads ANQGSEA. This CDR3 comprises 17 residues. V lost 8 bases, J lost 0 bases, and 12 bases stayed unmatched. The chain's CDR3 is CSPNTGTGDPTNEKLFF. CDR3 DNA sequence: TGCAGCCCGAATACCGGGACAGGGGACCCAACTAATGAAAAACTGTTTTTT.

This clone is a singleton in its sample. This chain connects TRBV12-2 to TRBJ2-5; the listed D gene, TRBD2, was not tested against the DNA. Judging by the DNA end, TRBJ2-7 fits better; the J call may be wrong. TRBV12-2 is annotated as a pseudogene. The CDR3 is 16 amino acids. The CDR3 loop is CASPSSREFTSYEQYF. The DNA of the CDR3 is TGTGCAAGTCCCTCTAGTCGGGAATTTACGTCCTACGAGCAGTACTTC.

The CDR3 loop reads CASSSPYEQYF. The CDR3 coding sequence is TGTGCCAGCAGTTCTCCCTACGAGCAGTACTTC. V and J are TRBV28 and TRBJ2-5; D is unresolved. The DNA end lines up better with TRBJ2-7; the J call may be wrong. The germline CDR1 and CDR2 sequences are MDHEN and SYDVKM. This CDR3 region has 11 residues.

CDR3 nucleotide sequence: TGCGCCAGCAGCTTACAGGGAATAGGGAGCACAGATACGCAGTATTTT. It encodes CASSLQGIGSTDTQYF. V and J are TRBV5-1 and TRBJ2-3; possibly TRBD1 for D (6 bases). Germline V gives CDR1 SGHRS, CDR2 YFSETQ. Trimming removed 2 bases from V and 0 bases from J, with 13 bases in between. This CDR3 spans 16 amino acids. Full variable domain (missing parts from reference TRBV5-1 and TRBJ2-3): KAGVTQTPRYLIKTRGQQVTLSCSPISGHRSVSWYQQTPGQGLQFLFEYFSETQRNKGNFPGRFSGRQFSNSRSEMNVSTLELGDSALYLCASSLQGIGSTDTQYFGPGTRLTVL.

With respect to this clone: At one end, the junction sequence differs from germline, possibly due to a read error. The gene calls are TRBV7-9 and TRBJ2-7; 9 positions agree with TRBD2. This CDR3 is built from 14 residues. The V gene's germline CDR1 is SEHNR and CDR2 FQNEAQ (reference sequence). The CDR3 reads CSSSNSGGIYEQYF. For the CDR3, the DNA is TGTTCCAGCAGCAATAGCGGGGGCATCTACGAGCAGTACTTC.

The chain links TRBV28 to TRBJ1-5, with D perhaps matching TRBD1 (6 bases). V was shortened by 5 bases and J by 11 bases, with 19 bases between the two germline ends. Germline V gives CDR1 MDHEN, CDR2 SYDVKM. The CDR3 covers 14 residues. The CDR3 DNA sequence: TGTGCCAGCAGTCAACAGGGTGACCAACGGGCCCAGCATTTT. It yields the protein CASSQQGDQRAQHF.

This chain connects TRBV30 to TRBJ2-7; 8 bases line up with TRBD1. CDR3 size: 14 residues. Germline V lookup: CDR1 GTSNPN, CDR2 SVGIG (reference sequence). The junction had 7 bases not matched to a gene; V was cut back by 4 bases and J by 2 bases. The CDR3 loop reads CAWKPWDRPYEQYF. The CDR3 region has the DNA TGTGCCTGGAAACCCTGGGACAGGCCCTACGAGCAGTACTTC.

The rearrangement uses TRBV5-1 and TRBJ1-6, with TRBD1 matching over 7 bases. Trimming cost V 3 bases and J 7 bases; bases outside gene matches: 4. The CDR3 consists of 14 residues. Germline V gene lookup returns CDR1 SGHRS and CDR2 YFSETQ. As DNA, the CDR3 is TGCGCCAGCAGCTATGACAGGGCGAATTCACCCCTCCACTTT. Residues: CASSYDRANSPLHF.

This clone was counted only a few times. The V gene is TRBV28, the J gene TRBJ1-1, with 7 positions matching TRBD1. J was trimmed by 1 base and V by 2 bases; bases with no gene match: 10. CDR1 and CDR2 (germline): MDHEN, SYDVKM. The CDR3 length is 17 residues. In DNA, the CDR3 is TGTGCCAGCAGTTTAGTCCCCCACAGGGGCCCGAACACTGAAGCTTTCTTT. Translated, it gives CASSLVPHRGPNTEAFF.

The gene calls are TRBV6-5 and TRBJ1-4; 9 bases align to TRBD1. Per the germline V gene, CDR1 is MNHEY and CDR2 is SVGAGI. CDR3 size: 15 residues. Trimming cost V 4 bases and J 5 bases; bases outside gene matches: 5. The CDR3 nucleotides read TGTGCCAGCAGTTCTCCCGGGACAGGGAATGAAAAACTGTTTTTT. Translated, it gives CASSSPGTGNEKLFF.